This T cell receptor beta chain stems from a study of T-cell memory formation after mild COVID-19. Trimming removed 6 bases from V and 4 bases from J, with 12 bases in between. Germline lookup yields CDR1 MNHEY and CDR2 SVGAGI. The CDR3 covers 14 residues. TCRdb re-called the 5' RACE reads through MiXCR, storing one row per CDR3 protein. The data contain under 250,000 distinct CDR3 sequences, about 10% of them singletons. The specimen sequenced was PBMCs or a T cell subset sorted from them (not recorded which). V usage is TRBV6-5 and J usage is TRBJ1-4; maybe TRBD1 (6 bases). The clonotype was recovered from a man between 18 and 35 years old who had mild COVID-19 (a few samples of this study predate the infection). Cell type and time point are not known. CDR3 DNA: TGTGCCAGCAGAGATTACAGGGATAATGAAAAACTGTTTTTT. It specifies CASRDYRDNEKLFF.